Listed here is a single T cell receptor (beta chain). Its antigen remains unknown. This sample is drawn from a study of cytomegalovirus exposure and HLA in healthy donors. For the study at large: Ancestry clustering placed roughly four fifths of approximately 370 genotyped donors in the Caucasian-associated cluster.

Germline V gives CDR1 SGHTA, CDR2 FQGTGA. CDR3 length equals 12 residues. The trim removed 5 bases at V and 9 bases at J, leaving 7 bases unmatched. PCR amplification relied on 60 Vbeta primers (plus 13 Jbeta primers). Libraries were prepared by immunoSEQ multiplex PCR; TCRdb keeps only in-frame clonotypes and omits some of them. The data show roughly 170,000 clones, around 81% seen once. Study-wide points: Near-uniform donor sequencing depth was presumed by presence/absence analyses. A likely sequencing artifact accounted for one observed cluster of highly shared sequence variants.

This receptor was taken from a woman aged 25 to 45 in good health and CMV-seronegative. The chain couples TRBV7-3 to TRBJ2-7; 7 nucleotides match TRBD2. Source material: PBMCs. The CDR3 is CASSPQGGAQYF. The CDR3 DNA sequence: TGTGCCAGCAGCCCCCAGGGAGGGGCGCAGTACTTC.